One sample yielded the 18 T cell receptor beta chains listed below, sequenced in a study of blood T cell repertoires in COVID-19 (TCRdb year 2020). Library prep was done by the immunoSEQ multiplex PCR assay. TCRdb provides this immuneACCESS table in a form limited to in-frame rearrangements. Some clones are lacking; in checked studies, under half of them reflect an unresolved V gene, and why the rest are absent is not known. Here the sample has under 300,000 clones; 80% to 90% occur a single time. 15% to 17% of the sample is in the top ten clones. The sample taken for sequencing was PBMCs or T cells enriched from blood (not recorded which). These receptors were taken from a man aged 18 to 29 who had recovered from COVID-19.

This chain connects TRBV7-2 to TRBJ2-2; weak D call: TRBD2 (6 bases). With 2 bases removed from V and 4 bases from J, the gap between germline ends came to 11 bases. Germline lookup yields CDR1 SGHTA and CDR2 FQGNSA. The CDR3 sequence is 15 residues long. As DNA, the CDR3 is TGTGCCAGCAGCTTATTTGTGACTAGCACCGGGGAGCTGTTTTTT. Translating gives CASSLFVTSTGELFF.

J is TRBJ2-1 and V is TRBV6-5; D possibly corresponds to TRBD2 (5 bases). Trimming took 6 bases from V and 5 from J, leaving 11 bases between them. The germline gives CDR1 MNHEY, CDR2 SVGAGI. CDR3 length: 13 residues. This CDR3 reads CASRIDYHNEQFF. In nucleotides, the CDR3 is TGTGCCAGCAGGATAGACTACCACAATGAGCAGTTCTTC.

In the case of this clone: In the same sample, other DNA sequences code for this CDR3. The V gene is TRBV18, the J gene TRBJ1-1; D is possibly TRBD1 (5 bases). Germline V gene data show CDR1 as KGHSH and CDR2 as LQKENI. The CDR3 length is 14 residues. V dropped 3 bases and J dropped 1 base, with 9 bases sitting between them. CDR3 protein: CASSPQGQNTEAFF. CDR3 nucleotides: TGTGCCAGCTCACCTCAGGGTCAGAACACTGAAGCTTTCTTT. Full variable domain (outside the CDR3, taken from reference TRBV18 and TRBJ1-1): NAGVMQNPRHLVRRRGQEARLRCSPMKGHSHVYWYRQLPEEGLKFMVYLQKENIIDESGMPKERFSAEFPKEGPSILRIQQVVRGDSAAYFCASSPQGQNTEAFFGQGTRLTVV.

This chain joins TRBV27 and TRBJ2-1, with D perhaps matching TRBD2 (5 bases). With 5 bases removed from V and 0 bases from J, the gap between germline ends came to 20 bases. The CDR3 extends over 18 amino acids. CDR1 and CDR2 from the germline V gene are MNHEY and SMNVEV (reference sequence). The CDR3 DNA follows: TGTGCCAGCAGTGAATACATTCAGACGGGGTACTCCTACAATGAGCAGTTCTTC. Translating it yields CASSEYIQTGYSYNEQFF.

The chain employs TRBV7-6 and TRBJ2-5, with 7 nucleotides matching TRBD1. This CDR3 is built from 14 residues. Per the germline V gene, CDR1 is SGHVS and CDR2 is FNYEAQ. With V trimmed by 7 bases and J by 5 bases, 10 bases remained unmatched. CDR3 DNA sequence: TGTGCCAGCAACGAGGGGGCAGGGTACGAGACCCAGTACTTC. Its protein product is CASNEGAGYETQYF.

The rearrangement links TRBV29-1 to TRBJ1-3, with 7 bases aligning to TRBD1. The V gene end was trimmed by 3 bases and the J gene end by 0 bases; junction bases not matched to a gene: 5. The CDR3 runs 15 residues. In germline, CDR1 is SQVTM, CDR2 ANQGSEA. The DNA for the CDR3 is TGCAGCGTTGATATGCCAGGGGGCTCTGGAAACACCATATATTTT. Amino acid sequence: CSVDMPGGSGNTIYF.

The rearrangement links TRBV18 to TRBJ1-3; no definite D call. The CDR3 spans 19 residues. Trimming took 3 bases from V and 3 from J, leaving 24 bases between them. The germline CDR1 and CDR2 sequences are KGHSH and LQKENI. The CDR3 spells CASSPKDFLLWKDGNTIYF. CDR3 DNA: TGTGCCAGCTCACCGAAAGACTTCCTGCTCTGGAAAGATGGAAACACCATATATTTT.

The chain carries TRBV13 and TRBJ2-7; the match to TRBD2 covers 9 bases. Germline loops: CDR1 PRHDT, CDR2 FYEKMQ (reference sequence). CDR3 length: 15 residues. V was pared by 5 bases and J by 4 bases, with 9 bases of the junction left unmatched. CDR3 nucleotide sequence: TGTGCCAGCAGCCTTGGTAGCGGGGGTCTTTACGAGCAGTACTTC. Encoded protein: CASSLGSGGLYEQYF.

The chain carries TRBV27 and TRBJ1-2, with 8 nucleotides matching TRBD1. V was clipped by 6 bases and J by 4 bases; unmatched bases: 7. CDR1 is MNHEY, CDR2 SMNVEV, per germline (reference sequence). The CDR3 loop spans 14 amino acids. The CDR3 DNA follows: TGTGCCAGCAGAACCAGGGGGCGCGGCTATGGCTACACCTTC. It yields the protein CASRTRGRGYGYTF.

This clone occurred once. The genes are TRBV4-2 and TRBJ1-1; the match to TRBD1 covers 9 bases. In germline, CDR1 is LGHNA, CDR2 YNFKEQ. The ends lost 4 bases at V and 1 base at J; junction bases unmatched: 4. The CDR3 is 15 amino acids. The CDR3 coding sequence is TGTGCCAGCAGCCTAAGGGGACAGGGGAACACTGAAGCTTTCTTT. It yields the protein CASSLRGQGNTEAFF.

The rearrangement links TRBV12-5 to TRBJ1-2; D is uncertain. Deletions cut 6 bases from V and 4 bases from J, with 12 bases between. Germline assignment: CDR1 LGHNT and CDR2 FRNRAP. The CDR3 totals 13 residues. CDR3 DNA sequence: TGTGCTAGTGGGACGACGAGGAGCTATGGCTACACCTTC. Amino acids: CASGTTRSYGYTF.

The chain couples TRBV5-6 to TRBJ1-5; possibly TRBD1 for D (5 bases). V was pared by 2 bases and J by 6 bases, with 15 bases between. The CDR3 is made up of 15 amino acids. CDR1 SGHDT and CDR2 YYEEEE come from the germline V gene. In DNA, the CDR3 is TGTGCCAGCAGCTTTTGGGGGGTAGGGGTTCAGCCCCAGCATTTT. This translates into CASSFWGVGVQPQHF.

This rearrangement joins TRBV7-2 to TRBJ1-2; 7 positions match TRBD1. Germline-derived CDR1 and CDR2 are SGHTA and FQGNSA. Trimming took 7 bases from V and 5 from J; bases not matched to a gene: 7. This CDR3 contains 13 residues. In DNA form, the CDR3 reads TGTGCCAGCAAGGGACAGATGTCTTATGGCTACACCTTC. Its translation: CASKGQMSYGYTF.

V is TRBV9 and J is TRBJ1-3; a weak D match, TRBD1 (5 bases). There are 11 residues in the CDR3. Germline V gene lookup returns CDR1 SGDLS and CDR2 YYNGEE. V lost 0 bases, J lost 14 bases, and 9 bases lay in between. The CDR3, as DNA: TGTGCCAGCAGCGTAGAGGGGACTTTATATTTT. Its protein is CASSVEGTLYF.

The V gene is TRBV5-1, the J gene TRBJ1-1; D not certain. CDR3 length: 14 amino acids. Germline CDR1 and CDR2: SGHRS and YFSETQ. V was cut by 0 bases and J by 1 base, with 7 bases left in between. The DNA for the CDR3 is TGCGCCAGCAGCTTGGAGTCGGGGAACACTGAAGCTTTCTTT. Translated, it gives CASSLESGNTEAFF. The full variable domain, with the rest looked up from reference TRBV5-1 and TRBJ1-1, is KAGVTQTPRYLIKTRGQQVTLSCSPISGHRSVSWYQQTPGQGLQFLFEYFSETQRNKGNFPGRFSGRQFSNSRSEMNVSTLELGDSALYLCASSLESGNTEAFFGQGTRLTVV.

The V gene is TRBV14, the J gene TRBJ1-6, with 7 bases identical to TRBD1. Germline V CDR1 and CDR2: SGHDN, FVKESK. The CDR3 is 13 residues long. With 4 bases clipped from V and 10 bases from J, the junction kept 4 bases outside the gene matches. DNA of the CDR3: TGTGCCAGCAGCCGACGGGACAGATCACCCCTCCACTTT. Its protein product is CASSRRDRSPLHF.

Only a few counts were recorded for this clone. The chain employs TRBV7-2 and TRBJ2-7, with D perhaps TRBD2 (5 bases). Germline CDR1 SGHTA, CDR2 FQGNSA. V dropped 1 base and J dropped 0 bases, with 10 bases sitting between them. This CDR3 is built from 15 residues. CDR3 nucleotide sequence: TGTGCCAGCAGCTTAGGACTAATAAGCTCCTACGAGCAGTACTTC. Translation gives CASSLGLISSYEQYF.

CDR3 sequence (DNA): TGTGCCAGCAGCCCGAGGGGCGGGAGAAACAATGAGCAGTTCTTC. This codes for CASSPRGGRNNEQFF. This chain uses TRBV7-3 with TRBJ2-1, with TRBD2 matching 7 bases. Germline CDR1 SGHTA, CDR2 FQGTGA. V shed 5 bases, J shed 5 bases, and the junction held 9 bases outside the gene matches. The length of the CDR3 is 15 residues.